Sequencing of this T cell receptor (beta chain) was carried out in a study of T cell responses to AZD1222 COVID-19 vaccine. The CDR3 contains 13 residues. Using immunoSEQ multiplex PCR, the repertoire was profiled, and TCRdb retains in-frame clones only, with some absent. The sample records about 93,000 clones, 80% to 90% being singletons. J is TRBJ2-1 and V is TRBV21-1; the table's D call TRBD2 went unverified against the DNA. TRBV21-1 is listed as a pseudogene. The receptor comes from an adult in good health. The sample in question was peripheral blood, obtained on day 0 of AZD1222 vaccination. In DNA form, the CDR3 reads TGTGCCAGCAGCCCCGTGGGAGGGGATGAGCAGTTCTTC. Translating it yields CASSPVGGDEQFF.